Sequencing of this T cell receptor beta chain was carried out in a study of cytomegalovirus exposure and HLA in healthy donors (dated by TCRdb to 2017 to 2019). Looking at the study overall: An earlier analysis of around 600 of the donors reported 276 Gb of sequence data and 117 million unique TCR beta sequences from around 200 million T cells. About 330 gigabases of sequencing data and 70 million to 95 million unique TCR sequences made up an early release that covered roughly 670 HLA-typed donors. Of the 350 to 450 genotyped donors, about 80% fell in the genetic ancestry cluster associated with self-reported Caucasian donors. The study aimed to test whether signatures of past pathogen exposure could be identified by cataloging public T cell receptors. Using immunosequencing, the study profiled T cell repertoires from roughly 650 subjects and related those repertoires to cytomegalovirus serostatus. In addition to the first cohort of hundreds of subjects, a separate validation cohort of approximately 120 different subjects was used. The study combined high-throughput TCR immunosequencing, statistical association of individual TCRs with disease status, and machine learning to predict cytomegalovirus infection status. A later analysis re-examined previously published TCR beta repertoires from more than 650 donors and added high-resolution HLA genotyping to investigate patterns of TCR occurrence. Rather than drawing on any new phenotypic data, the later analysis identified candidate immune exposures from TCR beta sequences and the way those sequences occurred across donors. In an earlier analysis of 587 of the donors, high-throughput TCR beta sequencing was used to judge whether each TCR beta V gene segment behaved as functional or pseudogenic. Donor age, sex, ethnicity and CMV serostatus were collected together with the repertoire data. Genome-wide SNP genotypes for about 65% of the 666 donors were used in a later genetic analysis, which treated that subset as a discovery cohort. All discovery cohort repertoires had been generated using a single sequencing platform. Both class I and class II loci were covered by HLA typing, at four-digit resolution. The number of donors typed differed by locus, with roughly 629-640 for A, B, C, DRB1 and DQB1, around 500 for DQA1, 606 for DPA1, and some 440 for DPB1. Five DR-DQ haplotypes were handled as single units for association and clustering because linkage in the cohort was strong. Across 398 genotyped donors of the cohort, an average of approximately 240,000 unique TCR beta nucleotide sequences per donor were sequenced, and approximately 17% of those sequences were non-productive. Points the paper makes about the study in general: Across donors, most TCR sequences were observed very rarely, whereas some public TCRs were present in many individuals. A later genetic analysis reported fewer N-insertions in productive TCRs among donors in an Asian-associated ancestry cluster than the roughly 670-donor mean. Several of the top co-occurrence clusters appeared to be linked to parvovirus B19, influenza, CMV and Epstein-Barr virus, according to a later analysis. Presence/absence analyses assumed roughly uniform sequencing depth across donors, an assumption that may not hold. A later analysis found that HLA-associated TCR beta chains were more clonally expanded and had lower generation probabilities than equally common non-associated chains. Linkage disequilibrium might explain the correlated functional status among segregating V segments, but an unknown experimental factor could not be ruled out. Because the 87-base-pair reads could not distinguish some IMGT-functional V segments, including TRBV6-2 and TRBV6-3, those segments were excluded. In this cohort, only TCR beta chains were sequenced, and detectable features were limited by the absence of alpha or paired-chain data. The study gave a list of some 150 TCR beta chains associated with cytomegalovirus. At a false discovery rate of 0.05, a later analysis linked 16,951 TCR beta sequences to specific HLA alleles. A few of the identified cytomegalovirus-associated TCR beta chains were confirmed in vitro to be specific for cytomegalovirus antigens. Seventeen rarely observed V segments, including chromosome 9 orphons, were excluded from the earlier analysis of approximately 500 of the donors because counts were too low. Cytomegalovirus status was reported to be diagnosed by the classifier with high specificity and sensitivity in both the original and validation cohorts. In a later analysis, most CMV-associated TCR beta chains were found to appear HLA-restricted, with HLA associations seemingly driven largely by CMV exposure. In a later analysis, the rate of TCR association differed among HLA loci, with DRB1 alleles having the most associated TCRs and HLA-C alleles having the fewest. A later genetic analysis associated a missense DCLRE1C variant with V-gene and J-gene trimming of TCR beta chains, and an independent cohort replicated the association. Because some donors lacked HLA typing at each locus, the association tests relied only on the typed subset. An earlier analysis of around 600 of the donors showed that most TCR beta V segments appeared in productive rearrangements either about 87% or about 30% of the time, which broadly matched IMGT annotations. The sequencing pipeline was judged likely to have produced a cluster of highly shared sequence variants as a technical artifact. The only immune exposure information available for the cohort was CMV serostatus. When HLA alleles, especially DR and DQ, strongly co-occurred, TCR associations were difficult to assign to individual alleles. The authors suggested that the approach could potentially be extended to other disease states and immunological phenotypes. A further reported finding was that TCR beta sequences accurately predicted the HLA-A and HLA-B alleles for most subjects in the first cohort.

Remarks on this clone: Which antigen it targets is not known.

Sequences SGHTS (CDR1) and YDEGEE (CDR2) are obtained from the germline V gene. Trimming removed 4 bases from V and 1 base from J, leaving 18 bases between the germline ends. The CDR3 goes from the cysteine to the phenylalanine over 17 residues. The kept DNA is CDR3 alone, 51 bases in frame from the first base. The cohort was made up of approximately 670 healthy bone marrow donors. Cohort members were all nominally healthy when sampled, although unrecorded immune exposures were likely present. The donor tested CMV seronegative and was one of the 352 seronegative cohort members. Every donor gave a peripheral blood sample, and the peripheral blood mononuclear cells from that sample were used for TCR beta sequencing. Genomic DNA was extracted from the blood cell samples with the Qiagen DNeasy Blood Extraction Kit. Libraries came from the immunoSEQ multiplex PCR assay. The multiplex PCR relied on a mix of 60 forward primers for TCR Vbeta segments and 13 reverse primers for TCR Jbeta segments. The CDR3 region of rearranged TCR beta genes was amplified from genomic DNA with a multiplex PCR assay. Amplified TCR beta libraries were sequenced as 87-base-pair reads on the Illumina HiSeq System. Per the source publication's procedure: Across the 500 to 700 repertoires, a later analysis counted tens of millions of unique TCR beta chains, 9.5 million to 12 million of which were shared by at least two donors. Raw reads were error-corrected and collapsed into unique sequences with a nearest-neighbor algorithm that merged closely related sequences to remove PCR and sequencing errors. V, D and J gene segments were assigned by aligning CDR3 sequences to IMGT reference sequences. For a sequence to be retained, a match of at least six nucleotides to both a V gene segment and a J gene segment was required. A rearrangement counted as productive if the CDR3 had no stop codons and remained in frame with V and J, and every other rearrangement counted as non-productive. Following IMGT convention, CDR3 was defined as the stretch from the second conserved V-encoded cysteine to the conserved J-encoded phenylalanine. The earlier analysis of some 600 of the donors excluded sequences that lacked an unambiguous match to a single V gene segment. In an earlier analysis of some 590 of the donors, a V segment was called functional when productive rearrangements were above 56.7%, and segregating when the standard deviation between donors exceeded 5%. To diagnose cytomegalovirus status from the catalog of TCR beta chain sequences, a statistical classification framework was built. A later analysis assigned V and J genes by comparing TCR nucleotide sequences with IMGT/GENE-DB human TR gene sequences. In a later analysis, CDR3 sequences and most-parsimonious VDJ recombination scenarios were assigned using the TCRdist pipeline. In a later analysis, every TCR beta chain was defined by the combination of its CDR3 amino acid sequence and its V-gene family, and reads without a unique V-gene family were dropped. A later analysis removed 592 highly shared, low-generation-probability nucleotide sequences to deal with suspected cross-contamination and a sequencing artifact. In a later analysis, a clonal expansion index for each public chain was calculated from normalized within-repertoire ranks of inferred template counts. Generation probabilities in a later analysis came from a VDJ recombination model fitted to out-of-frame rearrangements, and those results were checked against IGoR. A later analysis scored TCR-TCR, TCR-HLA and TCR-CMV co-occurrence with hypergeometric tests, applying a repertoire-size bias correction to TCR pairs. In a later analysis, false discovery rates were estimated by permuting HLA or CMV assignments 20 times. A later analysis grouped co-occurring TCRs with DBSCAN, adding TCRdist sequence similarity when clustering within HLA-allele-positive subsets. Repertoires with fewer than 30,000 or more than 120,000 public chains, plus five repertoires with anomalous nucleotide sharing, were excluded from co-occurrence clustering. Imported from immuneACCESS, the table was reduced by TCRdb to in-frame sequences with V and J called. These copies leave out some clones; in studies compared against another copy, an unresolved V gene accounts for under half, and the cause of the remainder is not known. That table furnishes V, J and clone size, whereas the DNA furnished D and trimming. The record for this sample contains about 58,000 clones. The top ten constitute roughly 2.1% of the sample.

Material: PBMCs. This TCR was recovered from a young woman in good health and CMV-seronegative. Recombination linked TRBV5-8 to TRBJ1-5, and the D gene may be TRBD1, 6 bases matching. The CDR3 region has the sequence CASSNYQQGLSNQPQHF. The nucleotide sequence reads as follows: TGTGCCAGCAGCAACTACCAACAGGGATTGAGCAATCAGCCCCAGCATTTT.